Presented here are 24 T cell receptor beta chains from one specimen sequenced in a study of STAT3 mutations in large granular lymphocyte leukemia. Study findings and constraints: In T-cell large granular lymphocyte leukemia, about half of patients showed multiple immunodominant subclonotypes.

Which antigens these TCRs recognize remains unknown. Only in-frame clones appear in the TCRdb table, and some are missing; sequencing was by immunoSEQ multiplex PCR. The sample holds nearly 25,000 clones, approximately 94% seen once. The sequenced sample was peripheral blood mononuclear cells. The receptors stem from a man aged 35 to 55 with T-cell large granular lymphocyte leukemia. Some clones in this sample may be carry-over from other donors' samples.

This clone occurred once. This chain links TRBV19 with TRBJ2-1; tentative D call: TRBD1 (7 bases). The CDR3 length is 15 residues. CDR1 is LNHDA and CDR2 is SQIVND in the germline V gene (reference sequence). With 5 bases removed from V and 12 bases from J, the gap between germline ends came to 23 bases. CDR3 region: CASSPQVGRGVGQFF. Here the CDR3 DNA reads TGTGCCAGTAGTCCCCAAGTTGGCAGGGGGGTAGGGCAGTTCTTC.

The chain links TRBV2 to TRBJ2-7; TRBD1 might be the D (6 bases). Trimming removed 4 bases at V and 3 bases at J, with 10 bases between. CDR1 and CDR2 from the germline V gene are SNHLY and FYNNEI. CDR3 size: 13 residues. The CDR3 reads CASSVGTYYEQYF. CDR3 in DNA: TGTGCCAGCAGTGTAGGGACATACTACGAGCAGTACTTC. Full variable domain (missing parts from reference TRBV2 and TRBJ2-7): EPEVTQTPSHQVTQMGQEVILRCVPISNHLYFYWYRQILGQKVEFLVSFYNNEISEKSEIFDDQFSVERPDGSNFTLKIRSTKLEDSAMYFCASSVGTYYEQYFGPGTRLTVT.

The chain couples TRBV7-9 to TRBJ2-5; D possibly corresponds to TRBD2 (5 bases). The CDR3 is 12 amino acids. Germline V gene data show CDR1 as SEHNR and CDR2 as FQNEAQ (reference sequence). V dropped 10 bases and J dropped 5 bases, with 14 bases sitting between them. The CDR3 here is CATRGLLETQYF. CDR3 DNA sequence: TGTGCCACCCGCGGGTTATTGGAGACCCAGTACTTC.

The V gene is TRBV5-5, the J gene TRBJ2-7; D could derive from TRBD1 or TRBD2 (5 bases each). Trimming pared 1 base from V and 3 bases from J, leaving 14 bases between. Looked up from germline, CDR1 is SGHKS and CDR2 is YYEKEE (reference sequence). This CDR3 contains 15 residues. CDR3 residues: CASSLTGQASYEQYF. The CDR3 DNA is TGTGCCAGCAGCTTGACGGGGCAGGCCAGCTACGAGCAGTACTTC. Supplemented by reference TRBV5-5 and TRBJ2-7, the full variable domain reads DAGVTQSPTHLIKTRGQQVTLRCSPISGHKSVSWYQQVLGQGPQFIFQYYEKEERGRGNFPDRFSARQFPNYSSELNVNALLLGDSALYLCASSLTGQASYEQYFGPGTRLTVT.

V gene TRBV28 combines with J gene TRBJ1-4; 7 positions agree with TRBD1. Germline CDR1 is MDHEN and CDR2 is SYDVKM. Unmatched junction bases numbered 3, after V lost 2 bases and J lost 6 bases. The CDR3 is 14 amino acids. CDR3 DNA: TGTGCCAGCAGTTTAGACAGGGTAGATGAAAAACTGTTTTTT. This codes for CASSLDRVDEKLFF.

The chain joins TRBV18 to TRBJ1-3, with 7 bases fitting TRBD1. From germline, CDR1 is KGHSH and CDR2 LQKENI. The trim removed 2 bases at V and 2 bases at J, leaving 3 bases unmatched. This CDR3 contains 15 residues. In DNA form, the CDR3 reads TGTGCCAGCTCACCAGCCCAGGGGGCTGGAAACACCATATATTTT. It yields the protein CASSPAQGAGNTIYF.

The chain joins TRBV2 to TRBJ2-7; D is uncertain. Germline V gives CDR1 SNHLY, CDR2 FYNNEI. The CDR3 has 13 residues. The V end lost 7 bases, the J end lost 0 bases, and 10 bases lay between the germline ends. The CDR3 protein is CASKLERSYEQYF. CDR3 nucleotide sequence: TGTGCCAGCAAACTGGAACGCTCCTACGAGCAGTACTTC.

V usage is TRBV5-6 and J usage is TRBJ1-5; no reliable D call. V shed 2 bases and J shed 0 bases, with 15 bases lying between them. The CDR3 spans 17 residues. Germline V lookup: CDR1 SGHDT, CDR2 YYEEEE. The DNA of the CDR3 is TGTGCCAGCAGCTTTGGACCTCGACGGAATAGCAATCAGCCCCAGCATTTT. This translates into CASSFGPRRNSNQPQHF.

The gene calls are TRBV7-9 and TRBJ2-3; either TRBD1 or TRBD2 may supply D (5 bases each). Trimming removed 6 bases at V and 15 bases at J, with 19 bases between. The length of the CDR3 is 12 residues. Germline lookup yields CDR1 SEHNR and CDR2 FQNEAQ (reference sequence). CDR3 protein: CASSSTGTAVYF. The CDR3 DNA is TGTGCCAGCAGTTCCACCGGGACGGCGGTCTATTTT.

This chain links TRBV6-5 with TRBJ1-2, with D possibly matching TRBD1 (6 bases). V was pared by 8 bases and J by 5 bases, with 18 bases between. The length of the CDR3 is 14 residues. CDR1 MNHEY and CDR2 SVGAGI come from the germline V gene. The CDR3 nucleotides are TGTGCCAGCTTTCAGACAGTGGGGGCGTATGGCTACACCTTC. It codes for CASFQTVGAYGYTF.

The chain links TRBV18 to TRBJ1-2, with a weak D call TRBD1 (5 bases). The CDR3 runs 15 residues. Trimming pared 3 bases from V and 3 bases from J, leaving 14 bases between. Per the germline V gene, CDR1 is KGHSH and CDR2 is LQKENI. DNA of the CDR3: TGTGCCAGCTCACCGGCCGGGACTCCGGACTATGGCTACACCTTC. Its protein is CASSPAGTPDYGYTF.

V gene TRBV6-6 combines with J gene TRBJ2-7; D not resolved. Trimming removed 4 bases at V and 2 bases at J, with 15 bases between. The V gene's germline CDR1 is MNHNY and CDR2 SVGAGI (reference sequence). This CDR3 is built from 15 residues. CDR3 sequence: CASSFSTVFTYEQYF. The CDR3 DNA is TGTGCCAGCAGTTTTAGCACAGTCTTTACCTACGAGCAGTACTTC.

This clone was seen once. The chain recombines TRBV5-1 with TRBJ2-7; no firm D call. Trimming cost V 0 bases and J 6 bases, with 7 bases left between them. In germline, CDR1 is SGHRS, CDR2 YFSETQ. The CDR3 totals 12 residues. The chain's CDR3 is CASSLGQTEQYF. CDR3 nucleotides: TGCGCCAGCAGCTTGGGCCAGACCGAGCAGTACTTC. Complete variable domain (other parts from reference TRBV5-1 and TRBJ2-7): KAGVTQTPRYLIKTRGQQVTLSCSPISGHRSVSWYQQTPGQGLQFLFEYFSETQRNKGNFPGRFSGRQFSNSRSEMNVSTLELGDSALYLCASSLGQTEQYFGPGTRLTVT.

This chain connects TRBV6-1 to TRBJ1-1, with 7 positions matching TRBD1. Germline CDR1 MNHNS, CDR2 SASEGT. The CDR3 is made up of 14 amino acids. Germline trimming cut 9 bases from V and 0 bases from J; bases unmatched to any gene: 7. This chain's CDR3 is CASQTTGLNTEAFF. CDR3 bases: TGTGCCAGTCAAACGACAGGGCTGAACACTGAAGCTTTCTTT.

The rearrangement uses TRBV9 and TRBJ1-6; D uncertain. CDR1 is SGDLS and CDR2 is YYNGEE in the germline V gene. The CDR3 extends over 13 amino acids. V was cut by 0 bases and J by 7 bases, with 5 bases left in between. DNA of the CDR3: TGTGCCAGCAGCGTAGGTGGGAATTCACCCCTCCACTTT. It specifies CASSVGGNSPLHF.

The CDR3, as DNA: TGTGCCAGCAGGCATTTAGAGACCCAGTACTTC. This sequence encodes CASRHLETQYF. The V gene is TRBV6-5, the J gene TRBJ2-5; no clear D. Per the germline V gene, CDR1 is MNHEY and CDR2 is SVGAGI. This CDR3 comprises 11 residues. Deletions cut 6 bases from V and 4 bases from J, with 6 bases between.

This chain joins TRBV6-5 and TRBJ1-6; 8 nucleotides match TRBD1. The CDR3 is made up of 14 amino acids. In germline, CDR1 is MNHEY, CDR2 SVGAGI. V gave up 6 bases and J gave up 6 bases; unmatched junction bases: 4. This CDR3 is CASRTDRANSPLHF. The CDR3 DNA is TGTGCCAGCAGAACGGACAGGGCTAATTCACCCCTCCACTTT.

This clone has just one count. The DNA is left out, because the CDR3 cannot be placed on it with certainty; the CDR3 is given as TCRdb lists it. The chain joins TRBV5-6 to TRBJ1-2; TRBD1, as called in the table, went unchecked against the DNA. CDR1 and CDR2 from the germline V gene are SGHDT and YYEEEE. The CDR3 adds up to 14 amino acids, both ends counted. CDR3 loop: CASSLVGTGNAGTF.

The chain recombines TRBV19 with TRBJ1-2, with D tentatively TRBD1 (5 bases). This CDR3 has 13 amino acids. Germline values: CDR1 LNHDA, CDR2 SQIVND (reference sequence). V was trimmed by 2 bases and J by 7 bases, leaving 11 bases between them. The CDR3 is CASSIRTGGGYTF. DNA of the CDR3: TGTGCCAGTAGTATACGGACGGGGGGTGGCTACACCTTC.

The genes are TRBV5-6 and TRBJ2-2; 13 bases agree with TRBD2. CDR3 size: 17 residues. Trimming cost V 4 bases and J 5 bases; bases outside gene matches: 8. Germline lookup yields CDR1 SGHDT and CDR2 YYEEEE. The CDR3, as DNA: TGTGCCAGCAGCCTACGACTAGCGGGGGGATATACCGGGGAGCTGTTTTTT. Its translation is CASSLRLAGGYTGELFF.

The chain joins TRBV7-9 to TRBJ2-7; 9 positions agree with TRBD2. This CDR3 contains 15 residues. J lost 7 bases, V lost 5 bases, and 12 bases had no gene match. The germline V gene has CDR1 SEHNR and CDR2 FQNEAQ (reference sequence). As DNA, the CDR3 is TGTGCCAGCAGCCGCATAGCGGGGGTGGGAGGAGAGCAGTACTTC. It specifies CASSRIAGVGGEQYF. Drawing the rest from reference TRBV7-9 and TRBJ2-7, the complete variable domain is DTGVSQNPRHKITKRGQNVTFRCDPISEHNRLYWYRQTLGQGPEFLTYFQNEAQLEKSRLLSDRFSAERPKGSFSTLEIQRTEQGDSAMYLCASSRIAGVGGEQYFGPGTRLTVT.

This clone has more than one count but fewer than ten. The chain combines TRBV19 with TRBJ1-5; D perhaps matches TRBD1 (5 bases). Germline loops: CDR1 LNHDA, CDR2 SQIVND (reference sequence). Trimming shortened V by 0 bases and J by 4 bases, and 13 bases separated the two germline ends. The CDR3 covers 16 residues. CDR3: CASSIDRTKGNQPQHF. The CDR3 DNA reads as TGTGCCAGTAGTATAGATAGGACTAAGGGGAATCAGCCCCAGCATTTT.

The chain has TRBV18 and TRBJ2-5, with 10 nucleotides matching TRBD1. Germline trimming cut 5 bases from V and 5 bases from J; bases unmatched to any gene: 14. The length of the CDR3 is 17 residues. The germline CDR1 and CDR2 sequences are KGHSH and LQKENI. The CDR3 sequence: CASSYNPTGQGSETQYF. The DNA for the CDR3 is TGTGCCAGCTCATATAACCCAACGGGACAGGGGTCGGAGACCCAGTACTTC.

In this sample, this clone turned up once. The chain employs TRBV2 and TRBJ2-2; D not resolved. The CDR3 extends over 13 amino acids. The germline V gene encodes CDR1 SNHLY and CDR2 FYNNEI. Trimming left V 5 bases short and J 6 bases short, with 10 bases between. The CDR3 protein is CASSLGKAGELFF. CDR3 nucleotide sequence: TGTGCCAGCAGTCTGGGGAAGGCCGGGGAGCTGTTTTTT.